These 23 T cell receptor beta chains originate from one sample sequenced in a study of ipilimumab plus nivolumab after autologous stem cell transplantation. TCRdb keeps only in-frame clones here, not all; method: immunoSEQ multiplex PCR. The sample lists more than 15,000 clones; under 85% were seen once. Specimen: PBMCs, collected in a trial of ipilimumab plus nivolumab as post-transplant consolidation. The source of these receptors is a male donor with diffuse large B-cell lymphoma.

This rearrangement joins TRBV14 to TRBJ2-1, with 9 positions matching TRBD2. The CDR3 length is 16 residues. J was trimmed by 3 bases and V by 3 bases; bases with no gene match: 6. CDR1 SGHDN and CDR2 FVKESK come from the germline V gene. DNA of the CDR3: TGTGCCAGCAGCCAGGTAGCGGGAGATATCTACAATGAGCAGTTCTTC. Translation gives CASSQVAGDIYNEQFF.

V usage is TRBV7-3 and J usage is TRBJ2-7; possibly TRBD2 for D (5 bases). The CDR3 has 15 amino acids. V lost 3 bases, J lost 7 bases, and 19 bases lay in between. Germline V CDR1 and CDR2: SGHTA, FQGTGA. CDR3 nucleotides: TGTGCCAGCAGCTTGGACTCCGACTCTCCCGAAGAGCAGTACTTC. Amino acids: CASSLDSDSPEEQYF.

V is TRBV15 and J is TRBJ2-7, with 11 bases lining up with TRBD2. J gave up 2 bases and V 1 base, and 4 bases lay outside the gene matches. The CDR3 runs 16 residues. From germline, CDR1 is LNHNV and CDR2 YYDKDF (reference sequence). The CDR3 here is CATSRGASGGTYEQYF. CDR3 sequence (DNA): TGTGCCACCAGCAGAGGTGCTAGCGGGGGGACCTACGAGCAGTACTTC.

The chain employs TRBV7-2 and TRBJ2-5; 11 bases line up with TRBD2. V gave up 1 base and J gave up 4 bases; unmatched junction bases: 2. CDR1 and CDR2 from the germline V gene are SGHTA and FQGNSA. The CDR3 is 15 residues long. The CDR3 nucleotides read TGTGCCAGCAGCTTAGGGCTAGCGGGAGGAGAGACCCAGTACTTC. Its protein product is CASSLGLAGGETQYF.

This chain uses TRBV19 with TRBJ2-7, with D perhaps TRBD2 (6 bases). V was trimmed by 7 bases and J by 7 bases, leaving 20 bases between them. The germline V gene encodes CDR1 LNHDA and CDR2 SQIVND (reference sequence). The CDR3 runs to 14 residues. The CDR3 sequence is CASKMAGRSNEQYF. The CDR3 bases are TGTGCCAGTAAAATGGCGGGGAGGTCTAATGAGCAGTACTTC.

The genes are TRBV25-1 and TRBJ2-6; unclear D gene. In germline, CDR1 is MGHDK, CDR2 SYGVNS. V gave up 3 bases and J gave up 4 bases, with 13 bases separating them. The CDR3 loop spans 16 amino acids. This CDR3 is CASSDMGLPGANVLTF. The CDR3 bases are TGTGCCAGCAGTGATATGGGCTTGCCCGGGGCCAACGTCCTGACTTTC.

This chain's CDR3 is CARVYETGEAPFSYEQYF. As DNA, the CDR3 is TGTGCCAGGGTATATGAGACAGGGGAAGCTCCGTTCTCCTACGAGCAGTACTTC. The V and J genes are TRBV27 and TRBJ2-7; 8 bases agree with TRBD1. This CDR3 is built from 18 residues. V lost 9 bases to trimming and J lost 0 bases; unmatched junction nucleotides: 19. Per germline, CDR1 MNHEY and CDR2 SMNVEV (reference sequence).

This sequence joins TRBV11-2 and TRBJ2-7; D possibly matches TRBD1 or TRBD2 (5 bases each). The CDR3 spans 16 residues. The V end lost 8 bases, the J end lost 6 bases, and 26 bases lay between the germline ends. CDR1 and CDR2 (germline): SGHAT, FQNNGV. The CDR3 spells CASFAGGASFIAEQYF. CDR3 coding DNA: TGTGCCAGCTTCGCGGGTGGGGCTAGCTTTATTGCCGAGCAGTACTTC.

The V gene is TRBV10-3, the J gene TRBJ2-1; 9 nucleotides align to TRBD2. The germline V gene has CDR1 ENHRY and CDR2 SYGVKD. Trimming at V came to 4 bases and at J to 14 bases, leaving 6 bases not matched to a gene. This CDR3 is 12 amino acids long. CDR3 sequence: CAISATAGGEFF. CDR3 nucleotides: TGTGCCATCAGTGCTACGGCGGGGGGGGAGTTCTTC.

The chain combines TRBV6-1 with TRBJ2-7; D might be TRBD2 (6 bases). V was clipped by 7 bases and J by 4 bases, with 17 bases between them. The CDR3 runs 14 residues. Germline V CDR1 and CDR2: MNHNS, SASEGT. Here the CDR3 reads CASMDGSISYEQYF. CDR3 coding DNA: TGTGCCAGCATGGACGGGAGCATATCTTACGAGCAGTACTTC.

The V and J genes are TRBV14 and TRBJ1-5; D remains ambiguous. CDR3 size: 13 residues. V shed 1 base and J shed 6 bases, with 7 bases lying between them. Germline V gene lookup returns CDR1 SGHDN and CDR2 FVKESK. As DNA, the CDR3 is TGTGCCAGCAGCCAAGGGAGTACTCAGCCCCAGCATTTT. Protein sequence: CASSQGSTQPQHF.

The V gene is TRBV10-2, the J gene TRBJ2-5; no definite D call. V lost 8 bases and J lost 4, with 11 bases in between. The CDR3 runs 12 residues. The germline V gene encodes CDR1 WSHSY and CDR2 SAAADI. The CDR3 nucleotides read TGCGCCAGCGGGCAGAAGGGAGAGACCCAGTACTTC. As protein: CASGQKGETQYF.

The J gene is TRBJ2-5, the V gene TRBV18, with D perhaps TRBD2 (5 bases). CDR1 is KGHSH and CDR2 is LQKENI in the germline V gene. The CDR3 is 13 residues long. Trimming shortened V by 3 bases and J by 9 bases, and 14 bases separated the two germline ends. Written as DNA, the CDR3 is TGTGCCAGCTCACCTGACACGAGGGCGGCCCAGTACTTC. The encoded protein is CASSPDTRAAQYF.

The chain is built from TRBV30 and TRBJ2-1; 11 nucleotides match TRBD2. Germline V CDR1 and CDR2: GTSNPN, SVGIG (reference sequence). CDR3 length: 14 amino acids. V shed 0 bases and J 11 bases; nucleotides not matched to a gene: 6. The CDR3 here is CAWSVLAGVGKQFF. The DNA of the CDR3 is TGTGCCTGGAGTGTACTAGCGGGGGTCGGTAAGCAGTTCTTC.

The sample holds a few counts of this clone. The chain couples TRBV5-1 to TRBJ1-1; 8 positions match TRBD1. With 4 bases clipped from V and 3 bases from J, the junction kept 5 bases outside the gene matches. The CDR3 is 14 amino acids. In germline, CDR1 is SGHRS, CDR2 YFSETQ. CDR3 loop: CASSRATGDTEAFF. Written as DNA, the CDR3 is TGCGCCAGCAGCCGGGCGACAGGGGACACTGAAGCTTTCTTT.

V usage is TRBV4-2 and J usage is TRBJ2-1; possible D gene TRBD1, 6 bases. This CDR3 has 14 amino acids. Germline loops: CDR1 LGHNA, CDR2 YNFKEQ. V lost 2 bases, J lost 5 bases, and 10 bases lay in between. The CDR3 nucleotides read TGTGCCAGCAGCCAACTGGACAGTGACAATGAGCAGTTCTTC. Its protein is CASSQLDSDNEQFF.

Here the CDR3 reads CSVDSGGEQFF. In nucleotides, the CDR3 is TGCAGCGTTGACAGCGGAGGTGAGCAGTTCTTC. The chain combines TRBV29-1 with TRBJ2-1; TRBD2 is a possible D gene (5 bases). Trimming took off 3 bases at V and 9 bases at J, with 9 bases between the two ends. The germline CDR1 and CDR2 sequences are SQVTM and ANQGSEA. The CDR3 is 11 amino acids.

The chain uses TRBV5-6 and TRBJ2-1; 8 nucleotides agree with TRBD2. V shed 4 bases, J shed 0 bases, and the junction held 9 bases outside the gene matches. Germline V gives CDR1 SGHDT, CDR2 YYEEEE. The CDR3 has 17 residues. The CDR3 protein is CASSHISGKSSYNEQFF. The DNA of the CDR3 is TGTGCCAGCAGCCACATTAGCGGGAAAAGCTCCTACAATGAGCAGTTCTTC.

The chain carries TRBV19 and TRBJ1-4; unclear D gene. The CDR3 extends over 13 amino acids. Germline V gives CDR1 LNHDA, CDR2 SQIVND (reference sequence). V lost 7 bases and J lost 2, with 8 bases in between. As DNA, the CDR3 is TGTGCCAGTAATGCGGCTACTAATGAAAAACTGTTTTTT. It specifies CASNAATNEKLFF. Using reference TRBV19 and TRBJ1-4 for the parts outside the CDR3, the full variable domain is DGGITQSPKYLFRKEGQNVTLSCEQNLNHDAMYWYRQDPGQGLRLIYYSQIVNDFQKGDIAEGYSVSREKKESFPLTVTSAQKNPTAFYLCASNAATNEKLFFGSGTQLSVL.

This chain links TRBV5-1 with TRBJ1-2, with 7 positions matching TRBD1. Looked up from germline, CDR1 is SGHRS and CDR2 is YFSETQ. The CDR3 contains 14 residues. Trimming cost V 0 bases and J 3 bases; bases outside gene matches: 2. CDR3 DNA: TGCGCCAGCAGCTTGGGTGACAGGGACTATGGCTACACCTTC. This sequence encodes CASSLGDRDYGYTF.

This clone came up a few times. The chain has TRBV7-3 and TRBJ1-1, with D tentatively TRBD1 (6 bases). This CDR3 is 15 amino acids long. Trimming stripped 5 bases from V and 10 bases from J, with 23 bases between. Germline-derived CDR1 and CDR2 are SGHTA and FQGTGA. Here the CDR3 DNA reads TGTGCCAGCAGCCGAGGGACACCAAGGTCAAACCTAGCTTTCTTT. Translation: CASSRGTPRSNLAFF.

The chain's CDR3 is CASSLGLGEGTQYF. The CDR3 bases are TGCGCCAGCAGCTTAGGGTTAGGTGAGGGTACGCAGTATTTT. This rearrangement joins TRBV5-1 to TRBJ2-3, with D possibly being TRBD2 (5 bases). Trimming stripped 2 bases from V and 8 bases from J, with 15 bases between. The CDR3 contains 14 residues. Germline loops: CDR1 SGHRS, CDR2 YFSETQ.

This clone was picked up one time. The J gene is TRBJ2-3, the V gene TRBV11-2, with D unclear. Germline assignment: CDR1 SGHAT and CDR2 FQNNGV. V was clipped by 6 bases and J by 5 bases, with 18 bases between them. The CDR3 sequence is 15 residues long. The CDR3, as DNA: TGTGCCAGCAGTCAATCCGGGTCCTTGGGAGATACGCAGTATTTT. Its translation is CASSQSGSLGDTQYF.